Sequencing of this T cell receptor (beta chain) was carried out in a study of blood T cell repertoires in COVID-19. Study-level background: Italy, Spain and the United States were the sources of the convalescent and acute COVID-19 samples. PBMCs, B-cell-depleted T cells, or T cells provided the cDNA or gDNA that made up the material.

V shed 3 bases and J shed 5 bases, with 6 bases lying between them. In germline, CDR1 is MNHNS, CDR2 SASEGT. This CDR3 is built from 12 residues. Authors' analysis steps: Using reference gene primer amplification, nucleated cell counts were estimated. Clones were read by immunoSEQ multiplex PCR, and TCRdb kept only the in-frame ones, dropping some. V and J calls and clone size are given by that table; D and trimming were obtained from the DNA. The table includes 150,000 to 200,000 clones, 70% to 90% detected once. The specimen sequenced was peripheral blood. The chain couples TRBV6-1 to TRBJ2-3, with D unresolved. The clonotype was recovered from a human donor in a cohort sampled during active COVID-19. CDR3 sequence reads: CASSDYRDTQYF. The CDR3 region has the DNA TGTGCCAGCAGTGATTATAGAGATACGCAGTATTTT.